What follows is one T cell receptor beta chain and its context. This CDR3 is built from 16 residues. The junction had 7 bases not matched to a gene; V was cut back by 3 bases and J by 4 bases. Germline assignment: CDR1 SGDLS and CDR2 YYNGEE. The data belong to a study of blood T cell repertoires in COVID-19. Assay: immunoSEQ multiplex PCR; the TCRdb copy retains only in-frame clones and omits some. The profile covers roughly 150,000 clones, with roughly 93% appearing a single time and around 5% taken by the ten largest. V and J are TRBV9 and TRBJ2-3; TRBD2 matches at 11 bases. The sample taken for sequencing was peripheral blood. The receptor's source is a man aged 18-30 years with COVID-19, enrolled during active disease. CDR3 amino acids: CASSGRLAGRPDTQYF. The CDR3 DNA is TGTGCCAGCAGCGGGAGACTAGCGGGACGCCCAGATACGCAGTATTTT.